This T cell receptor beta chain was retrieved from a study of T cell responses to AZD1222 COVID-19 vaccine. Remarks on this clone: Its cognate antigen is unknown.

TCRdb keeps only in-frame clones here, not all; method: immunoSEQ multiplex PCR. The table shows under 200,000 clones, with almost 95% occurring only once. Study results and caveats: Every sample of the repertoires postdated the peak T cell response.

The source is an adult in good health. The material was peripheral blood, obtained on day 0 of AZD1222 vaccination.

The CDR3 DNA follows: TGTGCCAGCAGCTTGGCCCCCCTGGGAGGCTACACCTTC. Protein: CASSLAPLGGYTF. This sequence joins TRBV5-5 and TRBJ1-2, with no clear D. Trimming pared 0 bases from V and 8 bases from J, leaving 11 bases between. The CDR3 has 13 amino acids. CDR1 and CDR2 (germline): SGHKS, YYEKEE (reference sequence). Supplemented by reference TRBV5-5 and TRBJ1-2, the full variable domain reads DAGVTQSPTHLIKTRGQQVTLRCSPISGHKSVSWYQQVLGQGPQFIFQYYEKEERGRGNFPDRFSARQFPNYSSELNVNALLLGDSALYLCASSLAPLGGYTFGSGTRLTVV.